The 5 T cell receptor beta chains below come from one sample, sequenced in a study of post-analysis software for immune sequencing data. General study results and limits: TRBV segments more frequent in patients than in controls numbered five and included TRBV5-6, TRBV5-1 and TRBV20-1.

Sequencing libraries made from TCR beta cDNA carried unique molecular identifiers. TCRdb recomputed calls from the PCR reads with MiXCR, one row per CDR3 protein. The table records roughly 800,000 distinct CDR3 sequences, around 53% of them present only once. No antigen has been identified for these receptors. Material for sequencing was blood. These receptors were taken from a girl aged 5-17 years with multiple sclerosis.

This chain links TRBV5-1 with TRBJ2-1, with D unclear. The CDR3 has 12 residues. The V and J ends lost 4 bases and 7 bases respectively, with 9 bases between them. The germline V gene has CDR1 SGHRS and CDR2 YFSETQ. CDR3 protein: CASSRPPNEQFF. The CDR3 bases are TGCGCCAGCAGCAGGCCCCCTAATGAGCAGTTCTTC.

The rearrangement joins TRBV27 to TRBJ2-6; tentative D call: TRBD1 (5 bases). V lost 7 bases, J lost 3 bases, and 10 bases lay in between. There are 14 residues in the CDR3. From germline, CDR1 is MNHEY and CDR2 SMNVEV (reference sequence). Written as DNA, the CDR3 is TGTGCCAGCACCTCAGGGTATGGGGCCAACGTCCTGACTTTC. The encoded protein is CASTSGYGANVLTF.

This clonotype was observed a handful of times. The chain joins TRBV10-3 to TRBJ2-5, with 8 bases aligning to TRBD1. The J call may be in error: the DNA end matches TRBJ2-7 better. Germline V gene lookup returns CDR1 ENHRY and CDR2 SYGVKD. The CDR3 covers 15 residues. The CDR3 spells CAISPLQGAGYEQYF. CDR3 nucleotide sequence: TGTGCCATCAGCCCCCTCCAGGGGGCTGGTTACGAGCAGTACTTC.

For the CDR3, the DNA is TGTGCCAGCAGTTTAATGGGGGTCACTGAAGCTTTCTTT. This gives the protein CASSLMGVTEAFF. V is TRBV12-3 or TRBV12-4 and J is TRBJ1-1, with TRBD1 as a possible D gene (5 bases). This CDR3 contains 13 residues. Between the trimmed V and J ends, which lost 2 bases and 4 bases, there was a span of 8 bases.

The CDR3 DNA is TGTGCCGGGAGAGCAGGGGCCGGGGAGCTGTTTTTT. As protein: CAGRAGAGELFF. This chain connects TRBV12-3 or TRBV12-4 to TRBJ2-2, with a tentative D call TRBD1 (6 bases). V lost 11 bases and J 6 bases, leaving 13 bases between the germline ends. The CDR3 covers 12 residues.